The rows below give T cell receptor beta chains drawn from one sample of a study of blood T cells in healthy people across ages. From the 5' RACE reads, TCRdb called clonotypes with MiXCR, one entry per CDR3 protein. The repertoire holds approximately 900,000 distinct CDR3 sequences, with 29% as singletons. These same data were also listed under a study on T cells of mothers and their children.

The sequencing input was blood. The receptors shown here come from a woman in her forties in good health. CDR3s include the opening cysteine and the closing phenylalanine or tryptophan. D genes are given only for firm matches. Size is stated for part of the rows, as once, few or many counts, or as a class when the clone is expanded.

V: TRBV15; size: many; J: TRBJ2-2; D: .; CDR3: CATSREIGELFF; DNA: TGTGCCACCAGCAGAGAAATTGGGGAGCTGTTTTTT
V: TRBV20-1; size: .; J: TRBJ2-1; D: TRBD2; CDR3: CSARSPLAGGREQFF; DNA: TGCAGTGCTAGATCCCCCCTAGCGGGGGGGCGAGAGCAGTTCTTC
V: TRBV29-1; size: .; J: TRBJ2-7; D: TRBD1; CDR3: CRPFYPGDRLSYEQYF; DNA: TGCAGACCGTTCTACCCTGGGGACAGATTGTCCTACGAGCAGTACTTC
V: TRBV6-6; size: .; J: TRBJ2-7; D: .; CDR3: CASSYSPSRGQYF; DNA: TGTGCCAGCAGTTACTCGCCCAGCAGGGGCCAGTACTTC
V: TRBV20-1; size: .; J: TRBJ2-3; D: .; CDR3: CSAVGGGPSDTQYF; DNA: TGCAGTGCTGTGGGGGGGGGGCCATCAGATACGCAGTATTTT
V: TRBV10-3; size: .; J: TRBJ2-1; D: .; CDR3: CAIKSSMGGPGNEQFF; DNA: TGTGCCATCAAGAGTAGTATGGGGGGGCCAGGGAATGAGCAGTTCTTC
V: TRBV9; size: .; J: TRBJ2-7; D: TRBD2; CDR3: CASSPLAGDYEQYF; DNA: TGTGCCAGCAGCCCACTAGCGGGGGACTACGAGCAGTACTTC
V: TRBV7-2; size: many; J: TRBJ2-2; D: .; CDR3: CASSFSTGELFF; DNA: TGTGCCAGCAGCTTTTCCACCGGGGAGCTGTTTTTT
V: TRBV7-9; size: .; J: TRBJ2-1; D: .; CDR3: CASSSLRGLSYNEQFF; DNA: TGTGCCAGCAGCTCGCTCAGGGGTCTTTCCTACAATGAGCAGTTCTTC
V: TRBV5-4; size: many; J: TRBJ1-2; D: .; CDR3: CASSFNDRGVGGYTF; DNA: TGTGCCAGCAGCTTCAACGATCGGGGCGTCGGTGGCTACACCTTC
V: TRBV25-1; size: many; J: TRBJ2-7; D: .; CDR3: CASRSQGTGYEQYF; DNA: TGTGCCAGCAGGTCTCAGGGGACGGGCTACGAGCAGTACTTC
V: TRBV6-6; size: .; J: TRBJ2-3; D: TRBD2; CDR3: CASSELAGLSTDTQYF; DNA: TGTGCCAGCAGTGAGTTAGCGGGGCTTAGCACAGATACGCAGTATTTT
V: TRBV28; size: few; J: TRBJ2-3; D: TRBD2; CDR3: CASRTGGGKADTQYF; DNA: TGTGCCAGCAGGACCGGGGGGGGGAAAGCAGATACGCAGTATTTT
V: TRBV6-5; size: few; J: TRBJ1-2; D: .; CDR3: CASSYDSPDGIYGYTF; DNA: TGTGCCAGCAGTTACGATTCTCCGGACGGAATCTATGGCTACACCTTC
V: TRBV9; size: many; J: TRBJ2-3; D: .; CDR3: CASSADIRDDTQYF; DNA: TGTGCCAGCAGCGCCGACATCCGGGACGATACGCAGTATTTT
V: TRBV28; size: few; J: TRBJ2-1; D: TRBD2; CDR3: CASSPLLAGGRRGEQFF; DNA: TGTGCCAGCAGTCCTCTACTAGCGGGGGGACGACGGGGTGAGCAGTTCTTC
V: TRBV5-1; size: few; J: TRBJ1-2; D: .; CDR3: CASTQDRSYGYTF; DNA: TGCGCCAGCACCCAGGACAGAAGCTATGGCTACACCTTC
V: TRBV4-1; size: .; J: TRBJ2-1; D: TRBD1; CDR3: CASRDDRGGYNEQFF; DNA: TGCGCCAGCAGGGACGACAGGGGGGGGTACAATGAGCAGTTCTTC
V: TRBV29-1; size: few; J: TRBJ1-2; D: .; CDR3: CSVLEYGYTF; DNA: TGCAGCGTTCTGGAGTATGGCTACACCTTC
V: TRBV5-6; size: .; J: TRBJ2-1; D: TRBD2; CDR3: CASSFFGTSGRTEQFF; DNA: TGTGCCAGCAGCTTTTTTGGGACTAGCGGTAGGACGGAGCAGTTCTTC
V: TRBV20-1; size: .; J: TRBJ2-2; D: .; CDR3: CSARVQGRNTGELFF; DNA: TGCAGTGCTAGAGTTCAGGGGAGGAACACCGGGGAGCTGTTTTTT
V: TRBV4-1; size: many; J: TRBJ2-5; D: .; CDR3: CASSQEPGAGETQYF; DNA: TGCGCCAGCAGCCAAGAACCGGGGGCAGGAGAGACCCAGTACTTC
V: TRBV29-1; size: .; J: TRBJ2-1; D: TRBD2; CDR3: CSVAQLASEQFF; DNA: TGCAGCGTTGCCCAACTAGCGAGTGAGCAGTTCTTC
V: TRBV29-1; size: .; J: TRBJ2-1; D: TRBD2; CDR3: CSVEDRTSGGHNNEQFF; DNA: TGCAGCGTTGAAGATAGGACTAGCGGGGGGCACAACAATGAGCAGTTCTTC
V: TRBV7-3; size: .; J: TRBJ2-5; D: .; CDR3: CASSFYICSASFVPGGGETQYF; DNA: .
V: TRBV4-1; size: .; J: TRBJ2-1; D: TRBD1; CDR3: CASSPPGQVFF; DNA: TGCGCCAGCAGCCCTCCGGGACAGGTGTTCTTC
V: TRBV5-1; size: .; J: TRBJ2-1; D: .; CDR3: CASRPQFSYNEQFF; DNA: TGCGCCAGCAGACCACAGTTCTCCTACAATGAGCAGTTCTTC
V: TRBV30; size: many; J: TRBJ1-1; D: TRBD1; CDR3: CAGGQGGAEAFF; DNA: TGTGCCGGAGGACAGGGAGGGGCTGAAGCTTTCTTT
V: TRBV6-6; size: many; J: TRBJ2-1; D: .; CDR3: CASTLDNEQFF; DNA: TGTGCCAGTACCCTTGACAATGAGCAGTTCTTC
V: TRBV12-3/TRBV12-4; size: .; J: TRBJ2-1; D: TRBD1; CDR3: CASSYFRDSRYEQFF; DNA: TGTGCCAGCAGTTATTTCCGGGACAGCCGTTACGAGCAGTTCTTC
V: TRBV5-4; size: .; J: TRBJ2-5; D: TRBD2; CDR3: CASSLTVAGGETQYF; DNA: TGTGCCAGCAGCTTGACTGTAGCGGGAGGAGAGACCCAGTACTTC
V: TRBV7-8; size: many; J: TRBJ1-4; D: TRBD1; CDR3: CASSIGQGNEKLFF; DNA: TGTGCCAGCAGCATTGGACAGGGGAATGAAAAACTGTTTTTT
V: TRBV5-4; size: .; J: TRBJ1-2; D: TRBD1; CDR3: CASSGGDRVGYTF; DNA: TGTGCCAGCAGCGGGGGGGACAGGGTTGGCTACACCTTC
V: TRBV5-1; size: .; J: TRBJ2-3; D: TRBD2; CDR3: CASNFKRGEWDTQYF; DNA: TGCGCCAGCAACTTTAAGCGGGGGGAATGGGATACGCAGTATTTT
V: TRBV7-2; size: many; J: TRBJ1-6; D: .; CDR3: CASSLQGPLHF; DNA: TGTGCCAGCAGCTTGCAGGGGCCCCTCCACTTT
V: TRBV29-1; size: few; J: TRBJ2-5; D: .; CDR3: CSVAWAQGKTQYF; DNA: TGCAGCGTTGCTTGGGCGCAGGGGAAGACCCAGTACTTC
V: TRBV4-1; size: .; J: TRBJ2-1; D: TRBD2; CDR3: CASSQDRIAGDEQFF; DNA: TGCGCCAGCAGCCAAGATCGAATAGCGGGAGATGAGCAGTTCTTC
V: TRBV7-9; size: few; J: TRBJ2-7; D: TRBD1; CDR3: CASVPGQGALYEQYF; DNA: TGTGCCAGCGTACCGGGACAGGGAGCCCTCTACGAGCAGTACTTC
V: TRBV7-4; size: .; J: TRBJ2-3; D: .; CDR3: CASNLPPHTHRPDTQYF; DNA: TGTGCCAGCAACCTTCCCCCACACACACACCGGCCAGATACGCAGTATTTT
V: TRBV9; size: .; J: TRBJ1-6; D: .; CDR3: CASSEGGSPDNSPLHF; DNA: TGTGCCAGCAGCGAGGGGGGGTCTCCCGATAATTCACCCCTCCACTTT
V: TRBV20-1; size: few; J: TRBJ1-1; D: .; CDR3: CSATKDSETEAFF; DNA: TGCAGTGCTACCAAGGACAGCGAAACTGAAGCTTTCTTT
V: TRBV7-2; size: few; J: TRBJ2-7; D: TRBD2; CDR3: CASSLAPPRTSGRFYEQYF; DNA: TGTGCCAGCAGCTTAGCGCCCCCCCGTACTAGCGGGAGGTTTTACGAGCAGTACTTC